In this sample, the clone carrying this T cell receptor (beta chain) turned up a few times. This sample stems from a study of response to subunit inactivated influenza vaccine. Germline CDR1 is SEHNR and CDR2 is FQNEAQ (reference sequence). There are 13 residues in the CDR3. V was clipped by 4 bases and J by 5 bases, with 11 bases between them. TCRdb reprocessed the RT-PCR reads via MiXCR and lists one record per CDR3 protein. The sample has about 570,000 distinct CDR3 sequences, roughly 10% seen once; the top ten hold more than 9.5%. These data also formed part of another study, on T cells expressing NK-cell markers. Per that paper: Production of TCR beta cDNA relied on 5'RACE template switching with UMIs.

The sequences come from PBMCs from blood, collected on the day of vaccination. This clonotype was obtained from a man aged 45-60 years who received an inactivated influenza vaccine. The chain employs TRBV7-9 and TRBJ2-5; D unresolved. The CDR3 spells CASSYTWAETQYF. In DNA, the CDR3 is TGTGCCAGCAGCTACACCTGGGCGGAGACCCAGTACTTC. Full variable domain (outside the CDR3, taken from reference TRBV7-9 and TRBJ2-5): DTGVSQNPRHKITKRGQNVTFRCDPISEHNRLYWYRQTLGQGPEFLTYFQNEAQLEKSRLLSDRFSAERPKGSFSTLEIQRTEQGDSAMYLCASSYTWAETQYFGPGTRLLVL.